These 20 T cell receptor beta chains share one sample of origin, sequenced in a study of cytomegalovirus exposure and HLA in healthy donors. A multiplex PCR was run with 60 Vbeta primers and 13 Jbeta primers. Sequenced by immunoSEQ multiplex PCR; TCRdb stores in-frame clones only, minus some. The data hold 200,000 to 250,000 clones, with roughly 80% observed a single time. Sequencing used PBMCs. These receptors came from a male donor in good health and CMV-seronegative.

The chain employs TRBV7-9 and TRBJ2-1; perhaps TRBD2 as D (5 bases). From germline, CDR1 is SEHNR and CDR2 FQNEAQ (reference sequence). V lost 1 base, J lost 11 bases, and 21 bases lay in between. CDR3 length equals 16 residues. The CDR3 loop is CASSLDASSPRGKQFF. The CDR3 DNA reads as TGTGCCAGCAGCTTAGACGCGAGTAGCCCACGAGGGAAGCAGTTCTTC.

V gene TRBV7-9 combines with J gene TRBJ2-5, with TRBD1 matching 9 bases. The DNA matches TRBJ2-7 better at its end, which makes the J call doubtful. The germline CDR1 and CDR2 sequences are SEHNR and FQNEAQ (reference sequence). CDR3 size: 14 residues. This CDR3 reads CASSLQTGGDEQYF. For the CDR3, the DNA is TGTGCCAGCAGCTTACAAACAGGGGGCGACGAGCAGTACTTC.

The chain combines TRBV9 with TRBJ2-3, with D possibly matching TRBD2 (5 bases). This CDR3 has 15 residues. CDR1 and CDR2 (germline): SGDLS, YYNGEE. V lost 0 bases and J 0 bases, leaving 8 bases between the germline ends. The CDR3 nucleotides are TGTGCCAGCAGCGTAGGCGGGTCAAGCACAGATACGCAGTATTTT. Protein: CASSVGGSSTDTQYF.

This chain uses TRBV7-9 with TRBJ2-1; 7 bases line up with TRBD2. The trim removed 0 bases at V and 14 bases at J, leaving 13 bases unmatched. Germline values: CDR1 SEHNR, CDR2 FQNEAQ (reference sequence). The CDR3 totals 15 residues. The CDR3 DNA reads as TGTGCCAGCAGCTTAGCGGGTCTTGTGTTCGGGGGGAAGTTCTTC. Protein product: CASSLAGLVFGGKFF.

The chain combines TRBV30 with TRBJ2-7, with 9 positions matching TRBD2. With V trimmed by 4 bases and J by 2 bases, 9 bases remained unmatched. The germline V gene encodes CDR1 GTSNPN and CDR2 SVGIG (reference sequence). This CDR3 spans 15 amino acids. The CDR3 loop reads CAWNKGLAIAYEQYF. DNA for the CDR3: TGTGCCTGGAACAAAGGACTAGCGATTGCCTACGAGCAGTACTTC.

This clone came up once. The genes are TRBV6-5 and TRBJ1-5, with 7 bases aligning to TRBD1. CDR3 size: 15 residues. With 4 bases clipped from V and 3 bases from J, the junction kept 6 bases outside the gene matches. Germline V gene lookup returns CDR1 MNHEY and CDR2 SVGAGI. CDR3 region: CASSSGGGINQPQHF. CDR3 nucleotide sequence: TGTGCCAGCAGTTCAGGAGGGGGCATCAATCAGCCCCAGCATTTT.

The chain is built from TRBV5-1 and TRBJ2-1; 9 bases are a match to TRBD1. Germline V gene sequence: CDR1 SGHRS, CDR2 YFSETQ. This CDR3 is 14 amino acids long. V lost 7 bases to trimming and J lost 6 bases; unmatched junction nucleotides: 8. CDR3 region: CASGPQGAANEQFF. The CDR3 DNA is TGCGCCAGCGGACCACAGGGGGCCGCCAATGAGCAGTTCTTC.

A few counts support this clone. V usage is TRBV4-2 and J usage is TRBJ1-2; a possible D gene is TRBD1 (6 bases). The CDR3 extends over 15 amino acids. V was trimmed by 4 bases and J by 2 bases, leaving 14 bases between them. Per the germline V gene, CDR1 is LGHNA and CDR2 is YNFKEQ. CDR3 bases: TGTGCCAGCAGCCTCTCCGACAGGAAAAACTATGGCTACACCTTC. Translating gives CASSLSDRKNYGYTF.

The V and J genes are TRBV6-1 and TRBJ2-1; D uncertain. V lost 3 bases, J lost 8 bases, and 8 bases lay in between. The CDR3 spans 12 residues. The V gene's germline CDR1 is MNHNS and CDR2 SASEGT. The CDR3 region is CASSDPPDEQFF. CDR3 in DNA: TGTGCCAGCAGTGATCCACCGGATGAGCAGTTCTTC.

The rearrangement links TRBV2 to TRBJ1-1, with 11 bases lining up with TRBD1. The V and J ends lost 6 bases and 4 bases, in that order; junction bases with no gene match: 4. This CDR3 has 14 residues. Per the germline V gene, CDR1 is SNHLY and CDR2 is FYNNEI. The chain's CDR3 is CASRDGQGATEAFF. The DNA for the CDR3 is TGTGCCAGCAGGGACGGACAGGGGGCCACTGAAGCTTTCTTT. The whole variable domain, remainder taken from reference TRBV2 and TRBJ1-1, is EPEVTQTPSHQVTQMGQEVILRCVPISNHLYFYWYRQILGQKVEFLVSFYNNEISEKSEIFDDQFSVERPDGSNFTLKIRSTKLEDSAMYFCASRDGQGATEAFFGQGTRLTVV.

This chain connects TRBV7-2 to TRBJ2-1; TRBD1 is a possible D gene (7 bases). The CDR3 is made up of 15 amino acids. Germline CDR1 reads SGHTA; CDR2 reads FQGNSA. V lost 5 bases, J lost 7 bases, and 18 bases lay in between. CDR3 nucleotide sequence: TGTGCCAGCAGCGCGGCGGGCGGGACAGCGAATGAGCAGTTCTTC. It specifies CASSAAGGTANEQFF.

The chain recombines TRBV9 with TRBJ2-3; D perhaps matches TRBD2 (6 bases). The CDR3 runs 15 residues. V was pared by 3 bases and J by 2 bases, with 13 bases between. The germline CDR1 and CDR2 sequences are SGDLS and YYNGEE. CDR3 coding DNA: TGTGCCAGCAGCGGCCGGGACTGGACCACAGATACGCAGTATTTT. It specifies CASSGRDWTTDTQYF.

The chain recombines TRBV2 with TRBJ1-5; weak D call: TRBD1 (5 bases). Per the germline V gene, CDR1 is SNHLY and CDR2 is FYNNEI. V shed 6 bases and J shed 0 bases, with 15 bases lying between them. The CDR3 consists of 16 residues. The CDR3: CASREHTGYSNQPQHF. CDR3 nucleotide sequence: TGTGCCAGCAGGGAACACACAGGCTATAGCAATCAGCCCCAGCATTTT.

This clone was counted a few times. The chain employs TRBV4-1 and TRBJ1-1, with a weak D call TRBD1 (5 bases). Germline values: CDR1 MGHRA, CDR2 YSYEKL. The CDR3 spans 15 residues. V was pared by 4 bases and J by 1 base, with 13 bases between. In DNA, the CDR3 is TGCGCCAGCAGCCTCTCCCTGACAGCGAACACTGAAGCTTTCTTT. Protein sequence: CASSLSLTANTEAFF.

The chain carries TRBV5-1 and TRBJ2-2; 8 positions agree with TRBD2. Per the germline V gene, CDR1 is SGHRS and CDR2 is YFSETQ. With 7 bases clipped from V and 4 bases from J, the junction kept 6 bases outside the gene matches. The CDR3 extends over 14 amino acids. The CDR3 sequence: CASFPSGSTGELFF. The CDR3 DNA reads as TGCGCCAGCTTCCCCAGCGGGAGCACCGGGGAGCTGTTTTTT.

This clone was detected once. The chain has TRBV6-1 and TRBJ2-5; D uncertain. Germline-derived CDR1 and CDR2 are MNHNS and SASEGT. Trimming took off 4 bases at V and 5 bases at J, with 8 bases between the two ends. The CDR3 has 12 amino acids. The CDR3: CASSALGETQYF. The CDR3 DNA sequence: TGTGCCAGCAGTGCCCTCGGGGAGACCCAGTACTTC.

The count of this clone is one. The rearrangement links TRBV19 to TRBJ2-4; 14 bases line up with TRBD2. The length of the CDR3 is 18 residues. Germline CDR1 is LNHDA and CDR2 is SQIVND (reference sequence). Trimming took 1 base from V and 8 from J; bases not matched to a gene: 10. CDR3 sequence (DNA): TGTGCCAGTAGTATAGGACTAGCGGGAGGGGATCCGGGGGACATTCAGTACTTC. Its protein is CASSIGLAGGDPGDIQYF.

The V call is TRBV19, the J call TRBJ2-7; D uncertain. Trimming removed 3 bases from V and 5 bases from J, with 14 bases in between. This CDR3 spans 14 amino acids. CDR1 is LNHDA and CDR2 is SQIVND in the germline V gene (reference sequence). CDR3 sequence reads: CASSMVTTRDEQYF. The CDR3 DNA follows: TGTGCCAGTAGTATGGTTACTACCAGAGACGAGCAGTACTTC.

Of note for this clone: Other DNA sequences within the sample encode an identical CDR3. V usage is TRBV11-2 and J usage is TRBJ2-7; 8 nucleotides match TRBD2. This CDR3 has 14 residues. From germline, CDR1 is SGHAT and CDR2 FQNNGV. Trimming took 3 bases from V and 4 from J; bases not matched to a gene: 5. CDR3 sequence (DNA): TGTGCCAGCAGCTTCACAGCGGGAGCTTACGAGCAGTACTTC. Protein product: CASSFTAGAYEQYF.

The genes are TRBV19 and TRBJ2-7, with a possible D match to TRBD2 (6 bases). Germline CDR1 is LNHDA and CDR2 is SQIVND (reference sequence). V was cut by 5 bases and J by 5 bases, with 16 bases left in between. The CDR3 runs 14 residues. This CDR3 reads CASSPVRGGDEQYF. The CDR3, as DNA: TGTGCCAGTAGTCCCGTTAGGGGAGGCGACGAGCAGTACTTC.